This TCR beta chain derives from a study of blood T cell repertoires in COVID-19. Study-level background: Nucleic acid was either cDNA or gDNA, and it came from T cells, B-cell-depleted T cells, or PBMCs.

TCRdb's table, derived via immunoSEQ multiplex PCR, lists solely in-frame clones and lacks some. The sample yields roughly 100,000 clones, roughly 87% seen once. There are 19 residues in the CDR3. Trimming cost V 5 bases and J 2 bases; bases outside gene matches: 15. CDR1 is LNHNV, CDR2 YYDKDF, per germline (reference sequence). The origin of this receptor is a human donor in a cohort sampled during active COVID-19. This chain uses TRBV15 with TRBJ2-3, with TRBD2 identical over 11 bases. Sequencing input: peripheral blood. CDR3 DNA: TGTGCCACCAGCGGAAGTTCCGTAGCGGGAGGGACGCACACAGATACGCAGTATTTT. Translated: CATSGSSVAGGTHTDTQYF.